This entry lists 24 T cell receptor beta chains sequenced from one sample in a study of radiotherapy plus CTLA-4 blockade in lung cancer. Repertoires were generated with immunoSEQ multiplex PCR, while TCRdb's copy carries only in-frame clones and drops some. The table lists tens of thousands of clones, about four fifths of them singletons. The specimen comprised peripheral blood, sampled from a patient treated with radiotherapy plus ipilimumab. All receptors come from a human donor with non-small cell lung cancer who had stable disease on radiotherapy plus ipilimumab.

The V call is TRBV19, the J call TRBJ2-7, with a possible D match to TRBD1 (5 bases). Germline values: CDR1 LNHDA, CDR2 SQIVND (reference sequence). Trimming cost V 1 base and J 6 bases, with 19 bases left between them. The CDR3 is 16 residues long. The CDR3 is CASSIGPPDRIGEQYF. CDR3 sequence (DNA): TGTGCCAGTAGTATAGGCCCGCCTGACAGAATTGGCGAGCAGTACTTC.

This chain links TRBV30 with TRBJ2-1; unclear D gene. Germline V gene data show CDR1 as GTSNPN and CDR2 as SVGIG (reference sequence). V was shortened by 5 bases and J by 4 bases, with 6 bases between the two germline ends. CDR3 length: 11 amino acids. CDR3 sequence reads: CAWSGYNEQFF. Here the CDR3 DNA reads TGTGCCTGGTCTGGATACAATGAGCAGTTCTTC.

The V gene is TRBV18, the J gene TRBJ1-6, with D maybe TRBD1 (6 bases). The length of the CDR3 is 16 residues. Trimming pared 3 bases from V and 3 bases from J, leaving 12 bases between. In germline, CDR1 is KGHSH, CDR2 LQKENI. The CDR3 DNA reads as TGTGCCAGCTCACCGCCAGGACAGAACTATAATTCACCCCTCCACTTT. Its translation is CASSPPGQNYNSPLHF.

The chain uses TRBV29-1 and TRBJ2-1; possibly TRBD1 for D (6 bases). Germline lookup yields CDR1 SQVTM and CDR2 ANQGSEA. This CDR3 has 13 amino acids. Trimming shortened V by 0 bases and J by 4 bases, and 7 bases separated the two germline ends. As DNA, the CDR3 is TGCAGCGTTGAAGACAGGGGATACAATGAGCAGTTCTTC. As protein: CSVEDRGYNEQFF.

V usage is TRBV9 and J usage is TRBJ2-1; D remains ambiguous. This CDR3 is built from 15 residues. CDR1 is SGDLS, CDR2 YYNGEE, per germline. V was trimmed by 4 bases and J by 0 bases, leaving 11 bases between them. This CDR3 is CASSPLESSYNEQFF. The CDR3 DNA is TGTGCCAGCAGCCCTCTTGAGAGCTCCTACAATGAGCAGTTCTTC.

The chain carries TRBV7-8 and TRBJ2-7; D ambiguous. This CDR3 region has 15 residues. The germline gives CDR1 SGHVS, CDR2 FQNEAQ. Trimming removed 5 bases at V and 0 bases at J, with 14 bases between. The CDR3 reads CASSNPLGNSYEQYF. In nucleotides, the CDR3 is TGTGCCAGCAGCAATCCCCTGGGCAACTCCTACGAGCAGTACTTC. Full variable domain (remainder filled in from reference TRBV7-8 and TRBJ2-7): GAGVSQSPRYKVAKRGQDVALRCDPISGHVSLFWYQQALGQGPEFLTYFQNEAQLDKSGLPSDRFFAERPEGSVSTLKIQRTQQEDSAVYLCASSNPLGNSYEQYFGPGTRLTVT.

This chain links TRBV5-1 with TRBJ2-3; 14 bases map to TRBD2. CDR1 and CDR2 (germline): SGHRS, YFSETQ. J was trimmed by 1 base and V by 0 bases; bases with no gene match: 4. This CDR3 has 18 residues. CDR3 nucleotide sequence: TGCGCCAGCAGCTTGGCTGGGACTAGCGGGAGTGGCACAGATACGCAGTATTTT. Residues: CASSLAGTSGSGTDTQYF.

V and J are TRBV6-1 and TRBJ2-1, with D uncertain. CDR3 length equals 16 residues. Trimming left V 2 bases short and J 4 bases short, with 15 bases between. CDR1 MNHNS and CDR2 SASEGT come from the germline V gene. The chain's CDR3 is CASSETLVPPYNEQFF. In DNA, the CDR3 is TGTGCCAGCAGTGAAACTTTGGTTCCCCCTTACAATGAGCAGTTCTTC.

V and J are TRBV6-5 and TRBJ2-7, with TRBD1 as a possible D gene (6 bases). CDR3 length: 13 residues. The V end was cut by 6 bases, the J end by 6 bases, with 15 bases between. The germline CDR1 and CDR2 sequences are MNHEY and SVGAGI. CDR3 amino acids: CASSFQGLGEQYF. DNA for the CDR3: TGTGCCAGCAGCTTTCAGGGGTTGGGCGAGCAGTACTTC.

The rearrangement uses TRBV5-4 and TRBJ1-2; D may be TRBD1 (5 bases). The CDR3 has 17 amino acids. Germline CDR1 reads SGHNT; CDR2 reads YYREEE (reference sequence). V dropped 0 bases and J dropped 5 bases, with 20 bases sitting between them. CDR3 residues: CASSLAEGYRPRYGYTF. DNA for the CDR3: TGTGCCAGCAGCTTGGCCGAAGGCTACAGGCCAAGATATGGCTACACCTTC.

The chain uses TRBV27 and TRBJ2-4, with 11 bases that match TRBD1. V lost 2 bases, J lost 8 bases, and 5 bases stayed unmatched. Germline values: CDR1 MNHEY, CDR2 SMNVEV (reference sequence). The CDR3 totals 15 residues. The CDR3 bases are TGTGCCAGCAGTTTAGGACAGGGGGCGAGGGACATTCAGTACTTC. Its protein is CASSLGQGARDIQYF.

This chain joins TRBV10-3 and TRBJ2-5, with 8 bases fitting TRBD1. The J call may be mistaken, given a closer DNA end match to TRBJ2-7. Germline CDR1 and CDR2: ENHRY and SYGVKD. The CDR3 consists of 15 residues. CDR3 sequence: CAISVAQGATYEQYF. CDR3 bases: TGTGCCATCAGTGTTGCGCAGGGGGCTACCTACGAGCAGTACTTC.

In its sample, this clone was seen a few times. The chain combines TRBV11-3 with TRBJ2-1; 14 positions match TRBD2. Germline CDR1 SGHNT, CDR2 YENEEA. The trim removed 5 bases at V and 7 bases at J, leaving 4 bases unmatched. CDR3 length: 15 residues. CDR3 sequence (DNA): TGTGCCAGCAGCCACCGACTAGCGGGAGGGAATGAGCAGTTCTTC. Translation: CASSHRLAGGNEQFF.

This clone showed up just once. This chain links TRBV27 with TRBJ2-3; D unresolved. V was clipped by 2 bases and J by 0 bases, with 6 bases between them. This CDR3 region has 14 residues. Germline V CDR1 and CDR2: MNHEY, SMNVEV (reference sequence). CDR3 amino acids: CASSLRRSTDTQYF. The CDR3 DNA follows: TGTGCCAGCAGTTTACGACGTAGCACAGATACGCAGTATTTT.

This chain connects TRBV5-8 to TRBJ2-7, with 8 bases identical to TRBD2. The CDR3 contains 15 residues. Germline CDR1 is SGHTS and CDR2 is YDEGEE. Trimming took 4 bases from V and 5 from J; bases not matched to a gene: 11. CDR3: CASSEIPGGPHEQYF. Here the CDR3 DNA reads TGTGCCAGCAGCGAGATCCCGGGAGGGCCCCACGAGCAGTACTTC.

The V and J genes are TRBV29-1 and TRBJ2-1; 10 bases line up with TRBD2. Germline V CDR1 and CDR2: SQVTM, ANQGSEA. J lost 9 bases, V lost 2 bases, and 4 bases had no gene match. This CDR3 is 13 amino acids long. The CDR3 sequence is CSVEIAGGFEQFF. In nucleotides, the CDR3 is TGCAGCGTTGAAATAGCGGGGGGATTTGAGCAGTTCTTC.

V is TRBV28 and J is TRBJ2-7, with D possibly matching TRBD2 (5 bases). With 2 bases removed from V and 4 bases from J, the gap between germline ends came to 12 bases. From germline, CDR1 is MDHEN and CDR2 SYDVKM. The CDR3 runs to 14 residues. CDR3 protein: CASSLRGSHYEQYF. CDR3 bases: TGTGCCAGCAGTTTAAGAGGGAGTCATTACGAGCAGTACTTC.

The chain links TRBV10-2 to TRBJ2-2; TRBD1 matches at 8 bases. The germline V gene encodes CDR1 WSHSY and CDR2 SAAADI. The CDR3 loop spans 15 amino acids. For the CDR3, the DNA is TGCGCAATAAGGAGCGGACAGGGTGACACCGGGGAGCTGTTTTTT. Protein sequence: CAIRSGQGDTGELFF.

V usage is TRBV2 and J usage is TRBJ1-6; 7 bases align to TRBD1. Germline V lookup: CDR1 SNHLY, CDR2 FYNNEI. V was clipped by 4 bases and J by 9 bases; unmatched bases: 9. CDR3 length equals 15 residues. CDR3 sequence reads: CASSVDEPGGSPLHF. The CDR3 DNA follows: TGTGCCAGCAGTGTAGACGAACCAGGGGGTTCACCCCTCCACTTT.

The J gene is TRBJ2-1, the V gene TRBV9; TRBD2 matches at 7 bases. This CDR3 is built from 11 residues. V trimming: 5 bases; J trimming: 7 bases; junction bases outside the gene matches: 0. The germline V gene encodes CDR1 SGDLS and CDR2 YYNGEE. The CDR3 nucleotides read TGTGCCAGCAGAGCGGGGAATGAGCAGTTCTTC. Translation gives CASRAGNEQFF. The variable domain in full, completed from reference TRBV9 and TRBJ2-1, reads DSGVTQTPKHLITATGQRVTLRCSPRSGDLSVYWYQQSLDQGLQFLIQYYNGEERAKGNILERFSAQQFPDLHSELNLSSLELGDSALYFCASRAGNEQFFGPGTRLTVL.

J is TRBJ1-1 and V is TRBV5-6; TRBD1 aligns across 11 bases. V was clipped by 2 bases and J by 4 bases; unmatched bases: 10. The V gene's germline CDR1 is SGHDT and CDR2 YYEEEE. CDR3 length: 17 residues. The CDR3 reads CASSFLDRGRWGTEAFF. CDR3 nucleotides: TGTGCCAGCAGCTTCTTGGACAGGGGGCGTTGGGGCACTGAAGCTTTCTTT.

The CDR3 sequence: CASRTKQGWRETQYF. The CDR3 nucleotides are TGTGCCAGCAGAACGAAACAGGGATGGAGGGAGACCCAGTACTTC. V is TRBV6-5 and J is TRBJ2-5; possible D gene TRBD1, 6 bases. The V gene lost 6 bases and the J gene lost 5 bases, with 19 bases spanning the gap. The V gene's germline CDR1 is MNHEY and CDR2 SVGAGI. This CDR3 comprises 15 residues.

The chain employs TRBV5-1 and TRBJ2-5; possibly TRBD2 for D (5 bases). Germline V gene data show CDR1 as SGHRS and CDR2 as YFSETQ. V lost 2 bases, J lost 7 bases, and 9 bases lay in between. The CDR3 runs to 12 residues. The CDR3 here is CASSLPEGTQYF. CDR3 coding DNA: TGCGCCAGCAGCTTACCCGAGGGGACCCAGTACTTC.

The V gene is TRBV2, the J gene TRBJ2-2; D is tentatively TRBD1 or TRBD2 (6 bases each). Trimming shortened V by 9 bases and J by 3 bases, and 14 bases separated the two germline ends. CDR3 size: 14 residues. Germline V lookup: CDR1 SNHLY, CDR2 FYNNEI. The CDR3, as DNA: TGTGCCAGGCGGGGCAGGGGAGACACCGGGGAGCTGTTTTTT. Encoded protein: CARRGRGDTGELFF.